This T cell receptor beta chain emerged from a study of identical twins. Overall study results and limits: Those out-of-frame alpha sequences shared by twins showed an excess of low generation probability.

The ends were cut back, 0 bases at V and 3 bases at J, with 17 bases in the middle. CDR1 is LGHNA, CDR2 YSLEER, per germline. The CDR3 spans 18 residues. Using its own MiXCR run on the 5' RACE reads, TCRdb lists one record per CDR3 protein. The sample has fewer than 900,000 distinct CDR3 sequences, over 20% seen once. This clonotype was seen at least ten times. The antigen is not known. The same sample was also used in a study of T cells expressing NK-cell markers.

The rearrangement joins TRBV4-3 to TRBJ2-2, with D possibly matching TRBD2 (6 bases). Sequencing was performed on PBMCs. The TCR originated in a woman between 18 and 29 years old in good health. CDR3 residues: CASSQDFGDWGHTGELFF. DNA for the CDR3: TGCGCCAGCAGCCAAGATTTCGGGGACTGGGGACACACCGGGGAGCTGTTTTTT.